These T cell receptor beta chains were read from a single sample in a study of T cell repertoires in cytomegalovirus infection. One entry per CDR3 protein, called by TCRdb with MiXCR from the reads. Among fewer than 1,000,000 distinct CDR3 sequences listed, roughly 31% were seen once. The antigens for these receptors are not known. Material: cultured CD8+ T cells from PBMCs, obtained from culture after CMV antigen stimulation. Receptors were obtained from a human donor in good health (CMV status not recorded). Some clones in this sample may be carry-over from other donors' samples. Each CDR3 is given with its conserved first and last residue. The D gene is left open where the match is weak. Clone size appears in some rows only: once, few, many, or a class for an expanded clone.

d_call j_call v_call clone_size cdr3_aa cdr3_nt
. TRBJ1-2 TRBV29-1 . CSVEVRIILSQGFNYGYTF TGCAGCGTTGAAGTGAGGATAATTCTGTCACAGGGTTTTAACTATGGCTACACCTTC
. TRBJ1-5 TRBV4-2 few CASSQDPGGGSPQHF TGTGCCAGCAGCCAAGACCCAGGTGGGGGATCCCCCCAGCATTTT
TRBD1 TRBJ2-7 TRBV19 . CASSTRDRSYYEQYF TGTGCCAGTAGTACCCGGGACAGGTCCTACTACGAGCAGTACTTC
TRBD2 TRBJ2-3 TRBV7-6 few CASSLVAGVADTQYF TGTGCCAGCAGCTTAGTAGCGGGGGTAGCAGATACGCAGTATTTT
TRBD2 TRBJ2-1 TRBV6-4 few CASSDGLAGDYNEQFF TGTGCCAGCAGTGATGGCCTAGCGGGGGACTACAATGAGCAGTTCTTC
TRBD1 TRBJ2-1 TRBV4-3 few CASSQGTGGDEQFF TGCGCCAGCAGCCAAGGGACAGGGGGCGATGAGCAGTTCTTC
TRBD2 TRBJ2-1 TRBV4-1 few CASSQAPTSGPEGEQFF TGCGCCAGCAGCCAAGCCCCGACTAGCGGCCCCGAAGGTGAGCAGTTCTTC
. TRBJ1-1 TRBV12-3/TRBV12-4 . CASSFRGVAEAFF TGTGCCAGCAGTTTTCGGGGGGTCGCTGAAGCTTTCTTT
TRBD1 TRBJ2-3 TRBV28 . CASSSGTGLSTDTQYF TGTGCCAGCAGTTCCGGGACAGGGTTGTCCACAGATACGCAGTATTTT
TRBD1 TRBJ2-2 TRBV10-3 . CATMTRTGENTGELFF TGTGCCACGATGACAAGGACAGGGGAAAACACCGGGGAGCTGTTTTTT
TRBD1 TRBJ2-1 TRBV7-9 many CASSGTGENEQFF TGTGCCAGCAGCGGGACAGGGGAGAATGAGCAGTTCTTC
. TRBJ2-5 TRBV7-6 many CASSLVWRGRQETQYF TGTGCCAGCAGCTTAGTTTGGCGGGGGCGTCAAGAGACCCAGTACTTC
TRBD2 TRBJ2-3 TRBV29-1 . CSVASGGLDTQYF TGCAGCGTGGCTAGCGGGGGGTTGGATACGCAGTATTTT
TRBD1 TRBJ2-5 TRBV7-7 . CASSLSGDRGLQETQYF TGTGCTAGCAGCTTGAGCGGGGACAGGGGTTTGCAAGAGACCCAGTACTTC
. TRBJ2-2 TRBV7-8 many CASSLGGLVGELFF TGTGCCAGCAGCTTGGGGGGGCTCGTCGGGGAGCTGTTTTTT
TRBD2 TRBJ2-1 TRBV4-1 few CASSQVPRPGLAVINEQFF TGCGCCAGCAGCCAAGTGCCCAGACCGGGACTAGCGGTAATTAATGAGCAGTTCTTC
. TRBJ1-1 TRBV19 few CASSSHLGRSEAFF TGTGCCAGTAGTTCCCACCTTGGACGGAGTGAGGCTTTCTTT
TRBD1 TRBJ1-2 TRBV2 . CASSPTGDGYGYTF TGTGCCAGCAGCCCGACAGGGGACGGGTATGGCTACACCTTC
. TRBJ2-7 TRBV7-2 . CASSLRGTHEQYF TGTGCCAGCAGCTTAAGGGGGACCCACGAGCAGTACTTC
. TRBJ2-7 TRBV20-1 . CSARDRGETYEQYF TGCAGTGCTAGAGACCGTGGGGAGACCTACGAGCAGTACTTC
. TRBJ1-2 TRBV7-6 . CASSPHRGPLNTF TGTGCCAGCAGCCCCCACCGGGGTCCTTTAAACACCTTC
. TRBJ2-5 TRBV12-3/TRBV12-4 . CASSFSLKEAQYF TGTGCCAGCAGTTTTAGTCTAAAAGAGGCCCAGTACTTC
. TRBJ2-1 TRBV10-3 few CAISPGGAGSYNEQFF TGTGCCATCAGCCCGGGGGGCGCCGGCTCCTACAATGAGCAGTTCTTC
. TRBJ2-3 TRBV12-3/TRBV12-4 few CASSLTGPSDTQYF TGTGCCAGCAGTTTAACTGGACCCTCGGATACGCAGTATTTT
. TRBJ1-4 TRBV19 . CASSRPYGPTNEKLFF TGTGCCAGTAGTAGACCTTACGGACCGACTAATGAAAAACTGTTTTTT
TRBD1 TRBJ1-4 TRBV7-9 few CASSLNDRGLFGEKLFF TGTGCCAGCAGCTTAAACGACAGGGGGTTGTTCGGTGAAAAACTGTTTTTT
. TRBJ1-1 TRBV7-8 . CASTPLGGGDTEAFF TGTGCCAGCACCCCCCTAGGGGGAGGCGACACTGAAGCTTTCTTT
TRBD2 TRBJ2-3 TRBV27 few CASSSHTGRGERQVDTQYF TGTGCCAGCAGTTCTCATACTGGGCGGGGGGAACGTCAAGTGGATACGCAGTATTTT
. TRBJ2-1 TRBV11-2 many CASSFLLGMGQFF TGTGCCAGCAGCTTCTTGTTGGGGATGGGGCAGTTCTTC
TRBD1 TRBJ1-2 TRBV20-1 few CSAPTGGIYGYTF TGCAGTGCTCCGACAGGGGGTATCTATGGCTACACCTTC
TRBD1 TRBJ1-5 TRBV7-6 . CASSQGGIAQPQHF TGTGCCAGCAGCCAGGGGGGGATAGCTCAGCCCCAGCATTTT
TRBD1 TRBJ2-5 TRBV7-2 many CASSLETGFKETQYF TGTGCCAGCAGCTTAGAGACAGGGTTTAAAGAGACCCAGTACTTC
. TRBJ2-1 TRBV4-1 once CASSQVGLQRSSSYNEQFF TGCGCCAGCAGCCAAGTCGGGTTACAGCGGTCGAGCTCCTACAATGAGCAGTTCTTC
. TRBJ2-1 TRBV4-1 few CASSPDLGGFNEQFF TGCGCCAGCAGCCCCGACTTAGGGGGGTTCAATGAGCAGTTCTTC
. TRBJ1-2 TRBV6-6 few CASSPHPREAEDGYTF TGTGCCAGCAGTCCACATCCCAGGGAAGCCGAGGACGGCTACACCTTC
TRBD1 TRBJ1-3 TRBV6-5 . CASSYSTGGKNTIYF TGTGCCAGCAGTTATTCTACAGGGGGGAAAAACACCATATATTTT
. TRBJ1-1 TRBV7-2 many CASSLELSGWTEAFF TGTGCCAGCAGCTTAGAGCTGTCTGGGTGGACTGAAGCTTTCTTT
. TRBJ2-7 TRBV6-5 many CASSYSLREQYF TGTGCCAGCAGTTACTCCCTCCGCGAGCAGTACTTC
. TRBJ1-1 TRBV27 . CASSLSWGLDTEAFF TGTGCCAGCAGTTTATCGTGGGGTTTGGACACTGAAGCTTTCTTT
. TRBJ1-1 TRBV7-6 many CASSLGWGDMNTEAFF TGTGCCAGCAGCTTAGGTTGGGGGGACATGAACACTGAAGCTTTCTTT
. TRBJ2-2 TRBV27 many CASSPRAGRNTGELFF TGTGCCAGCAGTCCGCGGGCAGGGAGGAACACCGGGGAGCTGTTTTTT
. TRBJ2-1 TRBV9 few CASSVDKYNEQFF TGTGCCAGCAGCGTCGACAAGTACAATGAGCAGTTCTTC
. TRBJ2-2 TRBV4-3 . CASSRSGAVHGELFF TGCGCCAGCAGCCGCTCAGGGGCCGTGCACGGGGAGCTGTTTTTT
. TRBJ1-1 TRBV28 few CASSRMAGTRMPNDTEAFF TGTGCCAGCAGTCGGATGGCGGGCACCAGAATGCCCAACGACACTGAAGCTTTCTTT
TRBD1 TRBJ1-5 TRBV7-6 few CASSRQGYQPQHF TGTGCCAGCAGTCGACAGGGCTATCAGCCCCAGCATTTT
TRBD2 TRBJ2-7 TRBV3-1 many CASSQEGSRGFYEQYF TGTGCCAGCAGCCAAGAAGGCTCGCGGGGGTTCTACGAGCAGTACTTC
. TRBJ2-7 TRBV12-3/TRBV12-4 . CASSPASGSEQYF TGTGCCAGCAGTCCCGCCTCGGGGAGCGAGCAGTACTTC
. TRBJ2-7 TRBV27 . CASSSRGGLNEQYF TGTGCCAGCAGTTCAAGGGGAGGCTTGAACGAGCAGTACTTC
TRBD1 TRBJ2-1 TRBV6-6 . CASSPGTGTPYNEQFF TGTGCCAGCAGCCCCGGGACAGGGACCCCCTACAATGAGCAGTTCTTC
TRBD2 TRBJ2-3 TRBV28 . CASSTIGPPRLALLVSTDTQYF TGTGCCAGCAGCACTATTGGACCCCCTCGACTAGCCCTCCTGGTTAGCACAGATACGCAGTATTTT
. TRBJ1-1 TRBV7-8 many CASSPKVVNTEAFF TGTGCCAGCAGCCCTAAAGTAGTGAACACTGAAGCTTTCTTT
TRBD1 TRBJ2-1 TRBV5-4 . CASNQPTGTNQDEQFF TGTGCCAGCAACCAACCGACAGGGACAAACCAAGATGAGCAGTTCTTC
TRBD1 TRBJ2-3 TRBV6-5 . CASEQGDTQYF TGTGCCAGCGAACAGGGGGATACGCAGTATTTT